Below, one T cell receptor beta chain is given with its context. This sample is part of a study of blood T cell repertoires in COVID-19. On the study more broadly: Sample material is recorded as cDNA or gDNA derived from T cells, B-cell-depleted T cells, or PBMCs.

In the authors' workflow: Using reference gene primer amplification, nucleated cell counts were estimated. Data came from immunoSEQ multiplex PCR; TCRdb stores just in-frame clones and leaves some out. V and J calls and clone size come straight from that table; D and trimming were deduced from the DNA. This sample has approximately 50,000 clones, with roughly 77% found just once. The length of the CDR3 is 13 residues. Trimming left V 2 bases short and J 10 bases short, with 12 bases between. Germline CDR1 is MGHRA and CDR2 is YSYEKL. The chain couples TRBV4-1 to TRBJ2-1, with D hard to call. The source of this sequence is a man aged 65 to 79 with active or convalescent COVID-19. The sequenced material came from peripheral blood. The CDR3 DNA reads as TGCGCCAGCAGCCAACTAGTACTCGGAGAGCAGTTCTTC. Translation: CASSQLVLGEQFF.